This TCR beta chain derives from a study of Graves' ophthalmopathy and Graves' hyperthyroidism (dated by TCRdb to between 2017 and 2018). Concerning the study at large: Peripheral blood was collected before any treatment was given, at the time of initial diagnosis. To tell Graves' ophthalmopathy apart from Graves' hyperthyroidism, and to predict which patients would progress to ophthalmopathy, the study relied on TCR beta repertoire signatures. In total, 135 blood samples were TCR-sequenced: 40 to 45 ophthalmopathy, approximately 75 hyperthyroidism and about 17 hyperthyroidism-to-ophthalmopathy patients. A discovery set of 95 to 100 patients (more than 40 ophthalmopathy, just over 55 stable hyperthyroidism) was enrolled to explore V-J signatures distinguishing ophthalmopathy from hyperthyroidism. An independent validation cohort was composed of approximately 19 hyperthyroidism patients and around 16 patients who later progressed from hyperthyroidism to ophthalmopathy. In over 5 hyperthyroidism patients, the T-cell repertoire of thyroid tissue was compared with the T-cell repertoire of blood. Once sampling was done, hyperthyroidism patients were given methimazole at a starting dose of 30 mg daily, while ophthalmopathy patients were given high-dose intravenous methylprednisolone. For training and testing, the 100 patients in the discovery cohort were randomly divided in a 7:3 ratio.

For CDR1 and CDR2, the germline V gene (reference sequence) lists LNHDA and SQIVND. From the cysteine up to the phenylalanine, the CDR3 has a length of 15 residues. The CDR3 DNA has 45 bases and is translated from base 1. The trim is 5 bases for V and 11 bases for J, with a gap of 24 bases between the germline ends. Stable hyperthyroidism was defined as no progression to ophthalmopathy within 18 months of follow-up. The hyperthyroidism patients were 18 to 65 years old and newly diagnosed, with a disease duration of less than 2 months. Patients were excluded if they had other autoimmune diseases, uncontrolled infections, pregnancy or lactation. Diagnosis relied on clinical symptoms, serum thyroxine, TRAb, thyroid ultrasound and orbital computed tomography. Using Ficoll-Paque density gradient centrifugation, PBMCs were isolated from 8.5 to 10 ml of fresh peripheral blood. Total RNA was extracted using Trizol reagent, and RNA quality was checked on an Agilent 2100 Bioanalyzer.

TCR beta CDR3 regions were amplified from RNA transcripts for repertoire sequencing. A first-round RT-PCR used HTBI primers with the Qiagen OneStep RT-PCR kit, followed by a second-round multiplex PCR, size selection and purification. Libraries were sequenced paired-end with 100 bp reads on an Illumina HiSeq2000. Regarding the original processing steps: SOAPnuke was used to process the reads, throwing out any read that had adapters, had uncalled bases, had a mean Phred below 15, or lacked an exact constant-primer or identifier match. COPE v1.2.5 was used to merge the high-quality paired reads. Each unique nucleotide sequence was treated as a clonotype, and MiTCR v1.1 was used to align the clonotypes to the IMGT TRB V, D and J references. The analysis was limited to V-J combinations with a frequency above 0.0001, which together covered just over 98% of the repertoires. For each V-J combination, a TCR clonal expansion and chaos score was defined as F50 clonal expansion divided by the chaos observed in the TCRdist matrix. Features were reduced by Welch's t-statistics and random forest to more than 10 V-J combinations, which fed a naive Bayes classifier. The similarity between thyroid and blood repertoires was quantified using the Morisita-Horn index. TCRdb cleaned the public reads at Q25 with fastp, built clones with MiXCR and kept in-frame beta chains. Rows are unified per CDR3 protein, each entry keeping the most common DNA and genes. TCRdb, rather than the study authors, made the V and J calls. Counted in this sample were hundreds of thousands of distinct CDR3 sequences; 20% to 25% of them appeared once. Jointly, the top ten make up roughly 6.9% of the sample.

On the study overall, not on this receptor specifically: Ophthalmopathy was separated from stable hyperthyroidism by the 13-signature model with about 90% sensitivity and around 81% specificity in cross-validation and with 80%/75% in the test set. In validation, the model predicted ophthalmopathy progression with about 71% sensitivity and about 73% specificity; roughly 12 predicted patients were CT-confirmed with GO in a median of approximately 6.5 months. Most expanded thyroid clonotypes with frequency above 0.001 were also detected in blood, suggesting blood repertoires may reflect the thyroid immune response. No statistical method was used to predetermine the sample size, and group allocation was not hidden from the investigators.

Concerning this clonotype itself: Its cognate antigen has yet to be identified. No quality values exist for individual bases; no much larger clone is one base distant.

Recombination connected TRBV19 to TRBJ1-2; a weak D assignment points to TRBD1 (6 bases agree). The clonotype was recovered from a woman younger than 30 with stable Graves' hyperthyroidism. Some clones in this sample may be carry-over from other donors' samples. Donor details come from another sample of the same person, matched by shared clones. Sequenced: peripheral blood. The sequenced DNA: TGTGCCAGTAGTTCCACCGGGATAGGAGGGGGTGGTTACACCTTC. Its protein is CASSSTGIGGGGYTF.